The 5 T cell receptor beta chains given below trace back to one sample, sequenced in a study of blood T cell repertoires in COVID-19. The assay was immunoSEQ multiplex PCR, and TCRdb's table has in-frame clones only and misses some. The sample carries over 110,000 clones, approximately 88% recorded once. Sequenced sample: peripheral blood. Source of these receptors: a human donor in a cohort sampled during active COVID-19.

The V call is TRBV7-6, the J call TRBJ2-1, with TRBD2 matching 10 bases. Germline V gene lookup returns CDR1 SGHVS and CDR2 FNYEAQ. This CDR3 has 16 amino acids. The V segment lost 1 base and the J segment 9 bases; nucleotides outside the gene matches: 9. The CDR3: CASSLVASGGLGEQFF. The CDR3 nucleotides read TGTGCCAGCAGCTTAGTGGCTAGCGGGGGATTGGGTGAGCAGTTCTTC. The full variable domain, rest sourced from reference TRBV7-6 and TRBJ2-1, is GAGVSQSPRYKVTKRGQDVALRCDPISGHVSLYWYRQALGQGPEFLTYFNYEAQQDKSGLPNDRFSAERPEGSISTLTIQRTEQRDSAMYRCASSLVASGGLGEQFFGPGTRLTVL.

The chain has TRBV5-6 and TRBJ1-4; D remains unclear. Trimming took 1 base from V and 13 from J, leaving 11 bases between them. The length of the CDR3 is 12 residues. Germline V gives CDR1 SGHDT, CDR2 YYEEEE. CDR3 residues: CASSLRDGRLFF. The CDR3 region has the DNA TGTGCCAGCAGCTTGCGAGACGGGAGACTGTTTTTT.

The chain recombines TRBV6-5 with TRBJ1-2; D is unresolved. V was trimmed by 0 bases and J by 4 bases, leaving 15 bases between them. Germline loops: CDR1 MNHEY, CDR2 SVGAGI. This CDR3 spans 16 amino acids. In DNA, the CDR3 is TGTGCCAGCAGTTACTCGAGGAGGGAAAGTACCTATGGCTACACCTTC. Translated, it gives CASSYSRRESTYGYTF.

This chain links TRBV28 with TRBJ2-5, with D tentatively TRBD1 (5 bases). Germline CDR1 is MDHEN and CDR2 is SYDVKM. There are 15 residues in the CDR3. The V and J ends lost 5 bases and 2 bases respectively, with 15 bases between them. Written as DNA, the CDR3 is TGTGCCAGCAGTACATCCGGACACCTACAAGAGACCCAGTACTTC. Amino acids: CASSTSGHLQETQYF.

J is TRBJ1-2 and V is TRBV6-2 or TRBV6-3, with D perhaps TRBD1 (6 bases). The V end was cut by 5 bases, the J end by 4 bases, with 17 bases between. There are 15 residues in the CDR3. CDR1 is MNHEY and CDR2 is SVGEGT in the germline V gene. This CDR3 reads CASSRPTGLFYGYTF. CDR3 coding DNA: TGTGCCAGCAGTCGACCGACAGGCTTGTTCTATGGCTACACCTTC.